The 7 T cell receptor beta chains below were found in one sample sequenced in a study of cytomegalovirus exposure and HLA in healthy donors (dated by TCRdb to about 2017). To prepare the library, the immunoSEQ multiplex PCR assay was applied. TCRdb obtained this table from immuneACCESS and retained in-frame rearrangements with V and J assigned. These tables miss some clones; where compared with another copy, unresolved V genes account for less than half of the shortfall, and the remainder is unexplained. This sample is represented by about 160,000 clones; about 96% of them were singletons. The top ten clones comprise about 0.89% of the sample. What was sequenced was PBMCs. The receptors stem from a woman younger than 30 in good health and CMV-seronegative.

V gene TRBV5-1 combines with J gene TRBJ1-1; D is possibly TRBD1 (6 bases). The CDR3 covers 12 residues. V was shortened by 2 bases and J by 6 bases, with 8 bases between the two germline ends. Germline V gene sequence: CDR1 SGHRS, CDR2 YFSETQ. The CDR3: CASSFNRAEAFF. CDR3 bases: TGCGCCAGCAGCTTCAACAGGGCTGAAGCTTTCTTT.

The chain uses TRBV2 and TRBJ2-4; D gene uncertain. The CDR3 extends over 14 amino acids. V dropped 1 base and J dropped 0 bases, with 4 bases sitting between them. Germline CDR1 and CDR2: SNHLY and FYNNEI. Here the CDR3 reads CASSEGLAKNIQYF. The CDR3 region has the DNA TGTGCCAGCAGTGAAGGGCTAGCCAAAAACATTCAGTACTTC.

The chain couples TRBV6-5 to TRBJ1-4, with 7 bases identical to TRBD1. Germline V gene sequence: CDR1 MNHEY, CDR2 SVGAGI. This CDR3 has 16 residues. Trimming took 0 bases from V and 5 from J; bases not matched to a gene: 6. CDR3 coding DNA: TGTGCCAGCAGTTACTCGGGGGCAGGGGGGAATGAAAAACTGTTTTTT. The encoded protein is CASSYSGAGGNEKLFF.

This clone was counted ten times or more. A junction boundary mismatches the germline segment, possibly from a read error. The rearrangement links TRBV7-4 to TRBJ1-5; possibly TRBD1 for D (6 bases). CDR1 and CDR2 (germline): SGHVT, SQSDAQ. The CDR3 covers 11 residues. The CDR3 loop reads CASSLTGTESF. The CDR3 DNA is TGTGCCAGCAGCTTGACAGGTACAGAAAGTTTT.

The CDR3 protein is CASSPGTGTGSREQYF. DNA of the CDR3: TGTGCCAGCAGCCCGGGGACCGGGACAGGGAGTCGCGAGCAGTACTTC. The chain links TRBV5-6 to TRBJ2-7; 9 bases agree with TRBD1. The germline V gene encodes CDR1 SGHDT and CDR2 YYEEEE. The CDR3 totals 16 residues. J was trimmed by 6 bases and V by 4 bases; bases with no gene match: 14.

This chain joins TRBV5-1 and TRBJ2-1; a weak D match, TRBD2 (6 bases). Germline V gives CDR1 SGHRS, CDR2 YFSETQ. The CDR3 loop spans 15 amino acids. The V and J ends lost 0 bases and 5 bases respectively, with 12 bases between them. The CDR3 here is CASSLVVGGHNEQFF. In nucleotides, the CDR3 is TGCGCCAGCAGCTTGGTAGTCGGGGGTCACAATGAGCAGTTCTTC.

This clone showed up just once. The J gene is TRBJ2-2, the V gene TRBV4-1; no definite D call. This CDR3 has 13 amino acids. The V end lost 4 bases, the J end lost 5 bases, and 8 bases lay between the germline ends. Germline assignment: CDR1 MGHRA and CDR2 YSYEKL. The CDR3 nucleotides are TGCGCCAGCAGCCCCCAATCAACCGGGGAGCTGTTTTTT. Protein: CASSPQSTGELFF.